This TCR beta chain was profiled in a study of OX40 agonist ivuxolimab in advanced cancers. This clone was detected only once. Its antigen remains unidentified. Using immunoSEQ multiplex PCR, the repertoire was profiled, and TCRdb retains in-frame clones only, with some absent. The sample holds roughly 80,000 clones, about 85% seen once. Study-wide results and caveats: Antigen specificity of clonally expanded peripheral T cells was not established.

The CDR3 runs 22 residues. This chain uses TRBV21-1 with TRBJ2-4; TRBD2 reflects the table's D call only, with no check against the DNA. TRBV21-1 is reported as a pseudogene. The sequenced sample was CD4+ or CD8+ T cells sorted from blood, obtained in a trial of the OX40 agonist ivuxolimab. The receptor was isolated from an adult with an advanced solid tumor such as melanoma, head and neck, liver or kidney cancer. Here the CDR3 DNA reads TGTGCCAGCAGCTCCCGAGGCGCGGGGGGCGATTCTAGAATCATAGCCAAAAACATTCAGTACTTC. The encoded protein is CASSSRGAGGDSRIIAKNIQYF.